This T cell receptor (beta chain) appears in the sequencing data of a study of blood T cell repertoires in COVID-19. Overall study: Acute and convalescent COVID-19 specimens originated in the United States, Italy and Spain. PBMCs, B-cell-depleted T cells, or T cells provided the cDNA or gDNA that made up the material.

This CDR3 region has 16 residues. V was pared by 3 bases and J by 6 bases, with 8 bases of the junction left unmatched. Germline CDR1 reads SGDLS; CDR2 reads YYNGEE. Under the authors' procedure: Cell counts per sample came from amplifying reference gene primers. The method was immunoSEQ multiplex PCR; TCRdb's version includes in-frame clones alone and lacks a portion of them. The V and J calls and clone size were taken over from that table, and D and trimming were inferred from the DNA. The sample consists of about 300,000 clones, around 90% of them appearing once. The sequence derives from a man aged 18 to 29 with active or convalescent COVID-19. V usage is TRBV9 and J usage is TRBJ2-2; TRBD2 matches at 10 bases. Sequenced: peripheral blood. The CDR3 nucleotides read TGTGCCAGCAGCGACTACCAGCGGGGGGGAGCCGGGGAGCTGTTTTTT. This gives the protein CASSDYQRGGAGELFF.